This note documents a single T cell receptor beta chain sequence. This clone was counted only a few times. The antigen it binds to is not known. Base quality data are lacking; no much larger clone is found one base away. Compared with germline, V lacks 4 bases and J lacks 0 bases; bases without a gene match: 2. Reading from cysteine to phenylalanine, the CDR3 counts 14 amino acids. Only CDR3 DNA is held: 42 bases, read in frame from base 1. The germline V gene (reference sequence) supplies CDR1 PRHDT and CDR2 FYEKMQ. This entry is derived from a study of blood T cell repertoires in COVID-19 (dated by TCRdb to 2019 to 2021). Describing the broader study: Collaborator samples came from the United States, Italy and Spain and covered acute and convalescent phases of COVID-19. The prospective study material was composed of cDNA or gDNA derived from T cells, B-cell-depleted T cells, or PBMCs. The dataset comprised deeply sampled blood TCRbeta repertoires from subjects exposed to, actively infected with, or recovered from COVID-19. A freely available public database, intended as a resource for researchers studying the immune response to SARS-CoV-2, is where the repertoires were released. Samples were obtained from the ongoing ImmuneRACE study (first 160 participants) and from about 1,300 subjects provided by 6 global collaborators. The sample metadata nearly always contained a de-identified subject ID, COVID-19 status, age in years and sex. Where HLA class I and class II types were available, the types were taken from metadata supplied by the sample provider, not from assay-based typing.

The collaborating institutions used their own protocols to collect whole blood in K2EDTA tubes. Collaborator samples were shipped for TCRbeta analysis as frozen whole blood, isolated PBMCs, or DNA extracted from either sample type. Paper-wide results and their limitations: How much clinical and demographic metadata was included differed by source and by participant, and the metadata was provided uncurated.

TCRbeta CDR3 regions were amplified from genomic DNA by means of the immunoSEQ Assay, a bias-controlled multiplex PCR. In the source study's methods: Nucleated cell counts per sample were estimated from amplification of reference gene primers within the assay. To quantify the absolute abundance of each unique TCRbeta CDR3 rearrangement, sequence reads were collapsed and filtered. For each sample, productive Simpson clonality was calculated as the square root of Simpson's diversity index over productive rearrangements. Here the immuneACCESS table is served through TCRdb, limited to in-frame sequences with V and J called. Missing clones are a known gap in these copies; in checked studies unresolved V genes cover under half, and the rest lacks a known reason. V and J calls and clone size come straight from that table; D and trimming were deduced from the DNA. This sample is represented by 200,000 to 300,000 clones; approximately 86% of them were singletons. The top ten hold roughly 1.9% of the sample.

The sequence was obtained from a man between 25 and 39 years old with active or convalescent COVID-19. Input material: peripheral blood. The sequence is built from TRBV13 and TRBJ1-1; the central 7 bases match TRBD1. The sequenced DNA: TGTGCCAGCAGCTACGACAGGGTGAACACTGAAGCTTTCTTT. It translates to CASSYDRVNTEAFF.